Listed here are 12 T cell receptor beta chains from one sample, sequenced in a study of glioma-infiltrating T cells. Amplification of TCR alpha and beta CDR3 regions from RNA used iRepertoire nested multiplex PCR. TCRdb independently ran MiXCR on the multiplex PCR reads; one entry per CDR3 protein. The sample has a few hundred thousand distinct CDR3 sequences; 41% are singletons. The source material was glioma tissue, nonneoplastic brain tissue, or PBMCs (not recorded which). The receptors derive from a human donor with low-grade glioma or glioblastoma, undergoing nonglioma brain surgery, or in good health (not recorded which).

The chain is built from TRBV20-1 and TRBJ2-7, with TRBD1 identical over 9 bases. The junction had 3 bases not matched to a gene; V was cut back by 5 bases and J by 4 bases. Germline-derived CDR1 and CDR2 are DFQATT and SNEGSKA (reference sequence). The CDR3 spans 12 residues. As DNA, the CDR3 is TGCAGTGCTGGGGACAGGGAGTACGAGCAGTACTTC. The encoded protein is CSAGDREYEQYF.

This clonotype was counted only a few times. The chain couples TRBV7-2 to TRBJ2-7; D remains ambiguous. Germline CDR1 is SGHTA and CDR2 is FQGNSA. The CDR3 has 11 amino acids. With 3 bases removed from V and 10 bases from J, the gap between germline ends came to 10 bases. The CDR3 sequence is CASSFSENQYF. CDR3 coding DNA: TGTGCCAGCAGCTTCTCCGAGAACCAGTACTTC.

The table lists this clonotype with a few counts. The chain recombines TRBV12-3 or TRBV12-4 with TRBJ1-1; D might be TRBD1 (6 bases). Deletions cut 3 bases from V and 3 bases from J, with 11 bases between. The CDR3 runs to 14 residues. In nucleotides, the CDR3 is TGTGCCAGCAGTTTTGGGGGGGCGTACACTGAAGCTTTCTTT. Its protein is CASSFGGAYTEAFF.

This chain links TRBV6-1 with TRBJ2-3; no clear D. Germline CDR1 is MNHNS and CDR2 is SASEGT. The CDR3 runs to 13 residues. Trimming left V 6 bases short and J 0 bases short, with 7 bases between. In DNA, the CDR3 is TGTGCCAGCAGCGGAGTGAGCACAGATACGCAGTATTTT. Its protein product is CASSGVSTDTQYF.

This clonotype was recorded a few times. This chain joins TRBV28 and TRBJ1-2; 9 nucleotides match TRBD1. Germline trimming cut 5 bases from V and 9 bases from J; bases unmatched to any gene: 4. The CDR3 is 12 amino acids. CDR1 is MDHEN and CDR2 is SYDVKM in the germline V gene. CDR3 amino acids: CASSSGQGSYTF. Written as DNA, the CDR3 is TGTGCCAGCAGTAGCGGACAGGGGAGCTACACCTTC.

This chain uses TRBV27 with TRBJ1-1; the D is unclear. CDR3 length: 15 amino acids. V lost 8 bases and J lost 4, with 20 bases in between. Germline V CDR1 and CDR2: MNHEY, SMNVEV (reference sequence). The chain's CDR3 is CASGYRRLTSTEAFF. The CDR3 region has the DNA TGTGCCAGCGGTTATCGAAGGTTGACTAGCACTGAAGCTTTCTTT.

The CDR3 loop reads CSARDGGQGGFTF. The CDR3 DNA is TGCAGTGCTAGAGATGGGGGACAGGGAGGTTTCACCTTC. The chain combines TRBV20-1 with TRBJ1-2, with 9 bases matching TRBD1. V lost 0 bases, J lost 13 bases, and 9 bases stayed unmatched. This CDR3 region has 13 residues. Germline V gene data show CDR1 as DFQATT and CDR2 as SNEGSKA (reference sequence).

This clonotype was detected ten times or more. The chain is built from TRBV27 and TRBJ2-1; D gene uncertain. Trimming shortened V by 6 bases and J by 3 bases, and 12 bases separated the two germline ends. This CDR3 has 14 residues. CDR1 is MNHEY, CDR2 SMNVEV, per germline (reference sequence). The CDR3 is CASSLGGSYNEQFF. In nucleotides, the CDR3 is TGTGCCAGCAGCTTAGGCGGCAGCTACAATGAGCAGTTCTTC.

About this clonotype: This sequence may be a read error, since a much larger clone differs from it by one base. CDR3 nucleotides: TGTGCCAGCAGTTACCGTCCCAACCAAGAGGCCCAGTACTTC. This translates into CASSYRPNQEAQYF. The chain joins TRBV6-6 to TRBJ2-5, with no clear D. Germline-derived CDR1 and CDR2 are MNHNY and SVGAGI (reference sequence). The CDR3 loop spans 14 amino acids.

A remark on this clonotype: One junction end disagrees with the germline gene, perhaps due to a read error. The chain uses TRBV20-1 and TRBJ1-5; a weak D match, TRBD1 (6 bases). The CDR3 contains 14 residues. Germline V lookup: CDR1 DFQATT, CDR2 SNEGSKA (reference sequence). The CDR3 reads CSGRDYRDDQPQHF. In DNA form, the CDR3 reads TGCAGTGGTAGAGACTACAGGGACGATCAGCCCCAGCATTTT.

This clonotype was seen repeatedly, ten times or more. The chain uses TRBV6-1 and TRBJ2-1, with 9 bases matching TRBD2. V lost 9 bases to trimming and J lost 8 bases; unmatched junction nucleotides: 11. Germline loops: CDR1 MNHNS, CDR2 SASEGT. This CDR3 spans 14 amino acids. CDR3 DNA sequence: TGTGCCAGTTGGCCAGCGGGAGGCGGAGATGAGCAGTTCTTC. As protein: CASWPAGGGDEQFF.

This clonotype has a handful of counts. The V gene is TRBV4-1, the J gene TRBJ2-1; no reliable D call. This CDR3 contains 14 residues. CDR1 is MGHRA and CDR2 is YSYEKL in the germline V gene. Trimming pared 6 bases from V and 7 bases from J, leaving 16 bases between. The CDR3 DNA follows: TGCGCCAGCAGGCGACTGTCGTCATTAAATGAGCAGTTCTTC. Encoded protein: CASRRLSSLNEQFF.